This T cell receptor (beta chain) originates from a study of T-cell reconstitution after alpha-beta-depleted transplantation in children (dated by TCRdb to 2016 to 2018). With regard to the full study: The study quantitatively tracked T-cell immune reconstitution after TCRalphabeta/CD19-depleted allogeneic hematopoietic cell transplantation in children using TCR repertoire profiling. Study-wide findings and limitations: In some patients, high TCRbeta diversity at day 60 was attributed to recipient T cells and intrathymic progenitors that had survived conditioning. Apparently early alphabetaT-cell count recovery about two months after transplant reportedly relied on only several hundred rapidly expanded clones derived from non-depleted graft cells. Over subsequent months, a decline in hyperexpanded clone frequencies was noted, and after one year, T-cell counts and TCRbeta diversity were mostly ascribed to newly produced T cells.

The label giving this sample's treatment or condition can be read as: allogeneic hematopoietic cell transplantation with graft depleted of TCRalphabeta T cells and CD19 B cells. TCRalphabeta/CD19-depleted allogeneic hematopoietic cell grafts were given to the transplant recipients, all of whom were children. Points on this clonotype: Its antigen remains unidentified. No much larger clone is present one base from it, and per-base qualities are unavailable.

The V end loses 0 bases and the J end loses 4 bases, and a stretch of 10 bases separates them. Counted from cysteine to phenylalanine, this CDR3 has 14 amino acids. Only the CDR3 region is kept as DNA, spanning 42 bases read in frame from base 1. CDR1 and CDR2 are read off the germline V gene (reference sequence) as LNHNV and YYDKDF. Libraries were made using PCR. TCRdb records Illumina HiSeq 2500 as the sequencer. TCR library preparation used molecular barcoding, with unique molecular identifiers applied to normalize quantification of the TCRbeta repertoire. The public reads were reprocessed in TCRdb via fastp at Q25 and MiXCR, keeping in-frame beta chains. One record per CDR3 amino acid sequence lists the most common genes and DNA. The sample table shows approximately 300,000 distinct CDR3 sequences, and about 9.5% are seen once. Around 7.5% of the sample comes from the top ten.

Source: PBMCs, taken before TCRalphabeta/CD19-depleted stem cell transplant. The receptor chain draws on TRBV15 and TRBJ2-7, with a tentative D gene TRBD2 over 6 matching bases. This TCR was recovered from a boy under two years old with acute myeloid leukemia, due to receive a stem cell transplant. The CDR3 reads CATSREEGGYEQYF. The sequenced DNA: TGTGCCACCAGCAGAGAAGAGGGAGGATACGAGCAGTACTTC.